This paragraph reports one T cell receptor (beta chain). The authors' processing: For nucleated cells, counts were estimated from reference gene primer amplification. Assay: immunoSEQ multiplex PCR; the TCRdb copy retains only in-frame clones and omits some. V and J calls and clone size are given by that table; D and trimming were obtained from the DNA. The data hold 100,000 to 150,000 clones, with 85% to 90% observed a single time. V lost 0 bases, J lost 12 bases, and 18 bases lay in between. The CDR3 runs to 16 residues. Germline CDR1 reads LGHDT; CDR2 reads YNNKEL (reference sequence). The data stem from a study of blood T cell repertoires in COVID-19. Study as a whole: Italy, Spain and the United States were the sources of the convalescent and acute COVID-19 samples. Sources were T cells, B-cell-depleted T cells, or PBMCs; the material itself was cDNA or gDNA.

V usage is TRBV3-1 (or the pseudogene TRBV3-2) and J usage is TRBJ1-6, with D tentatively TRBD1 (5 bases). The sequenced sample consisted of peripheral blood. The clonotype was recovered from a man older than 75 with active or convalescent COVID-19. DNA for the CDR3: TGTGCCAGCAGCCAAGATTGGGGGTCAGGGAGGTTACCCCTCCACTTT. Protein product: CASSQDWGSGRLPLHF.